The 2 T cell receptor beta chains presented below share a single source sample, sequenced in a study of control samples from healthy donors and cancer patients. Here immunoSEQ multiplex PCR was the method, and the copy in TCRdb shows in-frame clones only, minus some. The data show roughly 130,000 clones, with roughly 91% seen just once and under 2% held by the top ten. Sequenced: PBMCs. The receptors were gathered from a man aged 45-65 years with head and neck cancer.

V usage is TRBV4-1 and J usage is TRBJ2-5; unclear D gene. Germline V lookup: CDR1 MGHRA, CDR2 YSYEKL. The CDR3 is 15 amino acids. V was trimmed by 0 bases and J by 2 bases, leaving 10 bases between them. Written as DNA, the CDR3 is TGCGCCAGCAGCCAAGATCGGGCAGCACAAGAGACCCAGTACTTC. Translation gives CASSQDRAAQETQYF.

This clone was picked up one time. V and J are TRBV7-6 and TRBJ2-1, with D perhaps matching TRBD2 (6 bases). The germline V gene encodes CDR1 SGHVS and CDR2 FNYEAQ. Trimming took 1 base from V and 5 from J, leaving 12 bases between them. The CDR3 consists of 15 residues. The CDR3 coding sequence is TGTGCCAGCAGCTTAGGGACTAAAATCGACAATGAGCAGTTCTTC. Translating gives CASSLGTKIDNEQFF.